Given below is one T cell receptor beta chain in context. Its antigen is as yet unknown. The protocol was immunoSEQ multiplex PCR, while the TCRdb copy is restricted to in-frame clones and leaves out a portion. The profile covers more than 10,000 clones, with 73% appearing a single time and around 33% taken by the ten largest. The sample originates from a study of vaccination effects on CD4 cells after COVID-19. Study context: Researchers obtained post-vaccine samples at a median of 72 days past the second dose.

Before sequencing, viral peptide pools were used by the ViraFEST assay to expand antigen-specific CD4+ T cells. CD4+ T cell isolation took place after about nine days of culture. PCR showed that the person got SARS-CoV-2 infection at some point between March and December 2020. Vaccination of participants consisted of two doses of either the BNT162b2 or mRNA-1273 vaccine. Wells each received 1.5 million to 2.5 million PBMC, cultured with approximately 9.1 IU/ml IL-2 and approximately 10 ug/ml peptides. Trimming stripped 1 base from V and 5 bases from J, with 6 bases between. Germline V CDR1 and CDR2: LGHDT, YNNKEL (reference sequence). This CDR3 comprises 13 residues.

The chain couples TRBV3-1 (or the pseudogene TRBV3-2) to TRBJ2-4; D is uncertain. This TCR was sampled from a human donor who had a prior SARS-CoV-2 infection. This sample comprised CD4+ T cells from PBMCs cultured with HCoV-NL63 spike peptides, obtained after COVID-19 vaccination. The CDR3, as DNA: TGTGCCAGCAGCCAAGGGGCTCAAAACATTCAGTACTTC. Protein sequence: CASSQGAQNIQYF.